The 31 T cell receptor beta chains listed next were all sequenced from one sample in a study of identical twins. TCRdb reprocessed the 5' RACE reads via MiXCR and lists one record per CDR3 protein. The top ten clones hold 9% to 10% of a sample with 200,000 to 300,000 distinct CDR3 sequences, 8% to 11% of them seen once. The sample consisted of memory T cells sorted from blood. The receptors derive from a man between 50 and 59 years old in good health.

This clonotype was seen ten or more times. This chain links TRBV6-2 or TRBV6-3 with TRBJ1-6; 7 nucleotides align to TRBD1. Trimming at V came to 7 bases and at J to 9 bases, leaving 12 bases not matched to a gene. The CDR3 covers 15 residues. Per the germline V gene, CDR1 is MNHEY and CDR2 is SVGEGT. DNA of the CDR3: TGTGCCAGCATCCAAAGGACAGGTTTTGGTTCACCCCTCCACTTT. This sequence encodes CASIQRTGFGSPLHF.

This clonotype was counted a few times. The genes are TRBV3-1 and TRBJ2-5; either TRBD1 or TRBD2 may fit D (5 bases each). CDR1 is LGHDT, CDR2 YNNKEL, per germline (reference sequence). Trimming shortened V by 7 bases and J by 4 bases, and 19 bases separated the two germline ends. The CDR3 covers 15 residues. The chain's CDR3 is CASNERGVAGETQYF. CDR3 nucleotides: TGTGCCAGCAACGAAAGAGGGGTGGCGGGAGAGACCCAGTACTTC.

This clonotype was counted between two and nine times. CDR3 region: CASGTHRGFQPQHF. The CDR3 DNA reads as TGTGCCAGCGGCACCCACAGGGGTTTTCAGCCCCAGCATTTT. The chain uses TRBV6-1 and TRBJ1-5; the match to TRBD1 covers 7 bases. Trimming removed 8 bases from V and 6 bases from J; junction bases left unmatched: 10. This CDR3 contains 14 residues. Germline V CDR1 and CDR2: MNHNS, SASEGT.

This clonotype was detected ten times or more. V is TRBV11-2 and J is TRBJ2-7; either TRBD1 or TRBD2 may fit D (5 bases each). This CDR3 spans 14 amino acids. V was trimmed by 6 bases and J by 5 bases, leaving 17 bases between them. Germline-derived CDR1 and CDR2 are SGHAT and FQNNGV. CDR3 in amino acids: CASRDPGRDHEQYF. CDR3 DNA sequence: TGTGCCAGCAGGGATCCCGGACGGGACCACGAGCAGTACTTC.

The table lists this clonotype with a few counts. The chain uses TRBV5-5 and TRBJ1-2; D uncertain. Between the trimmed V and J ends, which lost 0 bases and 5 bases, there was a span of 11 bases. The CDR3 sequence is 14 residues long. CDR1 SGHKS and CDR2 YYEKEE come from the germline V gene (reference sequence). The CDR3 region has the DNA TGTGCCAGCAGCTTGGAACTAAGGGAATATGGCTACACCTTC. Its protein is CASSLELREYGYTF.

This clonotype was counted only a few times. V and J are TRBV15 and TRBJ2-3, with no clear D. Germline assignment: CDR1 LNHNV and CDR2 YYDKDF (reference sequence). The CDR3 runs 12 residues. Trimming pared 3 bases from V and 4 bases from J, leaving 5 bases between. The CDR3 DNA reads TGTGCCACCAGCAGCAGAGCAGATACGCAGTATTTT. Translated: CATSSRADTQYF. The variable domain in full, with the rest retrieved from reference TRBV15 and TRBJ2-3, is DAMVIQNPRYQVTQFGKPVTLSCSQTLNHNVMYWYQQKSSQAPKLLFHYYDKDFNNEADTPDNFQSRRPNTSFCFLDIRSPGLGDTAMYLCATSSRADTQYFGPGTRLTVL.

This clonotype has at least ten counts. The chain has TRBV25-1 and TRBJ1-3; D not resolved. Germline-derived CDR1 and CDR2 are MGHDK and SYGVNS. The V gene lost 7 bases and the J gene lost 6 bases, with 7 bases spanning the gap. The CDR3 runs to 11 residues. The CDR3 loop is CASTPKNTIYF. CDR3 bases: TGTGCCAGCACCCCCAAAAACACCATATATTTT.

This clonotype has at least ten counts. A much larger clone is a single base away; this may be a read error. The chain employs TRBV12-3 or TRBV12-4 and TRBJ1-1, with D hard to call. Trimming took 8 bases from V and 5 from J, leaving 18 bases between them. There are 14 residues in the CDR3. The CDR3 sequence: CASPSLGRSTEAFF. CDR3 coding DNA: TGTGCCAGCCCCTCCCTAGGTCGCAGTACTGAAGCTTTCTTT.

There are many counts of this clonotype. This chain joins TRBV30 and TRBJ1-5, with D tentatively TRBD1 (6 bases). The CDR3 length is 13 residues. V lost 2 bases and J lost 4, with 9 bases in between. Germline V gives CDR1 GTSNPN, CDR2 SVGIG (reference sequence). CDR3: CAWSIQGNQPQHF. CDR3 bases: TGTGCCTGGAGTATCCAGGGGAATCAGCCCCAGCATTTT.

This clonotype was picked up a small number of times. This chain connects TRBV18 to TRBJ1-1, with D perhaps TRBD1 (6 bases). V gave up 1 base and J gave up 6 bases, with 6 bases separating them. The V gene's germline CDR1 is KGHSH and CDR2 LQKENI. The CDR3 is 12 amino acids. CDR3: CASSPRTAEAFF. The DNA for the CDR3 is TGTGCCAGCTCACCACGGACAGCTGAAGCTTTCTTT.

Only a few counts were recorded for this clonotype. The rearrangement uses TRBV2 and TRBJ2-1; D remains unclear. V was shortened by 3 bases and J by 11 bases, with 8 bases between the two germline ends. The CDR3 has 11 residues. The germline V gene encodes CDR1 SNHLY and CDR2 FYNNEI. CDR3 DNA: TGTGCCAGCAGTGACACCTCAAAGCAGTTCTTC. Translating gives CASSDTSKQFF.

The chain is built from TRBV19 and TRBJ1-6; 9 nucleotides align to TRBD1. The CDR3 sequence is 13 residues long. Germline V gene lookup returns CDR1 LNHDA and CDR2 SQIVND (reference sequence). V lost 6 bases and J lost 8; bases outside the gene matches: 2. The CDR3, as DNA: TGTGCCAGTAGCGGACAGGGGTATTCACCCCTCCACTTT. Amino acids: CASSGQGYSPLHF.

This clonotype was observed a few times. The chain recombines TRBV6-1 with TRBJ2-5; TRBD2 matches 8 bases. Germline assignment: CDR1 MNHNS and CDR2 SASEGT. The length of the CDR3 is 15 residues. V trimming: 6 bases; J trimming: 5 bases; junction bases outside the gene matches: 11. The CDR3 spells CASSSAGGGGETQYF. CDR3 bases: TGTGCCAGCAGCTCGGCCGGGGGGGGAGGCGAGACCCAGTACTTC.

Of note for this clonotype: This may be a read error: a much more frequent sequence differs by one nucleotide. V usage is TRBV5-1 and J usage is TRBJ2-5; D is unresolved. The germline V gene has CDR1 SGHRS and CDR2 YFSETQ. This CDR3 is built from 13 residues. CDR3 protein: CASSQPFQETRYF. For the CDR3, the DNA is TGCGCCAGCAGCCAACCCTTCCAAGAGACCCGGTACTTC.

This clonotype was found many times. The chain couples TRBV7-6 to TRBJ2-3; either TRBD1 or TRBD2 may supply D (5 bases each). Trimming took 5 bases from V and 0 from J, leaving 18 bases between them. From germline, CDR1 is SGHVS and CDR2 FNYEAQ. The CDR3 totals 17 residues. CDR3 region: CASSHDSGTSSTDTQYF. In nucleotides, the CDR3 is TGTGCCAGCAGCCACGACTCCGGGACGTCGAGCACAGATACGCAGTATTTT.

This clonotype has a count of ten or more. The chain carries TRBV18 and TRBJ2-5, with D perhaps matching TRBD1 (6 bases). CDR3 length: 14 amino acids. V gave up 4 bases and J gave up 4 bases, with 13 bases separating them. The germline CDR1 and CDR2 sequences are KGHSH and LQKENI. CDR3 region: CASSQGTRGETQYF. CDR3 in DNA: TGTGCCAGCTCACAGGGGACACGGGGAGAGACCCAGTACTTC.

This clonotype was seen repeatedly, ten times or more. The chain combines TRBV6-5 with TRBJ2-3, with D possibly matching TRBD1 (6 bases). The CDR3 runs to 15 residues. Germline values: CDR1 MNHEY, CDR2 SVGAGI. Trimming shortened V by 2 bases and J by 0 bases, and 9 bases separated the two germline ends. The CDR3 here is CASSYGGGSTDTQYF. The CDR3 nucleotides are TGTGCCAGCAGTTACGGTGGGGGCAGCACAGATACGCAGTATTTT.

This clonotype showed up many times. The CDR3 region is CASMGPAADQPQHF. The CDR3 region has the DNA TGTGCCAGCATGGGACCTGCCGCCGATCAGCCCCAGCATTTT. V gene TRBV6-2 or TRBV6-3 combines with J gene TRBJ1-5; D possibly corresponds to TRBD1 (5 bases). Germline CDR1 reads MNHEY; CDR2 reads SVGEGT. Between the trimmed V and J ends, which lost 7 bases and 5 bases, there was a span of 15 bases. The CDR3 contains 14 residues.

This clonotype has more than one count but fewer than ten. The rearrangement uses TRBV5-1 and TRBJ1-1; 8 bases align to TRBD1. Germline-derived CDR1 and CDR2 are SGHRS and YFSETQ. J gave up 1 base and V 4 bases, and 6 bases lay outside the gene matches. CDR3 length: 15 residues. Here the CDR3 reads CASSPGQGGNTEAFF. The DNA for the CDR3 is TGCGCCAGCAGCCCCGGACAGGGCGGGAACACTGAAGCTTTCTTT.

This clonotype was detected a few times. The rearrangement links TRBV6-6 to TRBJ1-5, with a possible D match to TRBD1 (5 bases). Germline V gene lookup returns CDR1 MNHNY and CDR2 SVGAGI (reference sequence). The germline V and J ends were trimmed by 9 bases and 1 base, with 10 bases remaining between them. The CDR3 is made up of 13 amino acids. The CDR3 sequence: CASLRGSNQPQHF. The CDR3, as DNA: TGTGCCAGTCTCCGGGGGAGCAATCAGCCCCAGCATTTT.

At least ten counts were recorded for this clonotype. The chain links TRBV10-3 to TRBJ2-1, with 9 bases that match TRBD1. Germline assignment: CDR1 ENHRY and CDR2 SYGVKD. V lost 4 bases, J lost 8 bases, and 6 bases stayed unmatched. CDR3 size: 14 residues. In DNA, the CDR3 is TGTGCCATCAGTGGAGGGACAGGGTCGGATGAGCAGTTCTTC. Its translation is CAISGGTGSDEQFF.

In this sample, this clonotype turned up many times. This chain links TRBV12-3 or TRBV12-4 with TRBJ2-5; 10 bases line up with TRBD2. CDR3 length equals 16 residues. Trimming at V came to 3 bases and at J to 4 bases, leaving 8 bases not matched to a gene. For the CDR3, the DNA is TGTGCCAGCAGTTTTAGCGGGAGGAATAATGGAGAGACCCAGTACTTC. It yields the protein CASSFSGRNNGETQYF.

This chain connects TRBV6-2 or TRBV6-3 to TRBJ2-1; 7 bases are a match to TRBD2. This CDR3 comprises 14 residues. Per the germline V gene, CDR1 is MNHEY and CDR2 is SVGEGT. Losses at the gene ends were 8 bases for V and 6 bases for J; bases not matched to a gene: 10. The CDR3 region has the DNA TGTGCCAGCCTTGTGGATGGGGGGGGCAATGAGCAGTTCTTC. Translating it yields CASLVDGGGNEQFF.

There are many counts of this clonotype. V usage is TRBV28 and J usage is TRBJ1-4, with D hard to call. This CDR3 spans 14 amino acids. Germline CDR1 and CDR2: MDHEN and SYDVKM. V lost 2 bases and J 10 bases, leaving 14 bases between the germline ends. The CDR3 loop is CASSLGRTRTKLFF. The CDR3 DNA reads as TGTGCCAGCAGTTTAGGGAGGACCCGGACAAAACTGTTTTTT.

In the case of this clonotype: This sequence may be a read error, since a much larger clone differs from it by one base. The V gene is TRBV4-3, the J gene TRBJ2-1; perhaps TRBD1 as D (6 bases). From germline, CDR1 is LGHNA and CDR2 YSLEER. The CDR3 has 18 residues. V was cut by 0 bases and J by 6 bases, with 21 bases left in between. CDR3 in DNA: TGCGCCAGCAGCCAAGATCCTTTGGGGCGATTGGGGGCCAATGAGCAGTTCTTC. Residues: CASSQDPLGRLGANEQFF.

This clonotype was observed at least ten times. The chain links TRBV24-1 to TRBJ2-6; D is unclear. Deletions cut 3 bases from V and 0 bases from J, with 11 bases between. CDR3 length: 17 amino acids. The germline V gene encodes CDR1 KGHDR and CDR2 SFDVKD. The CDR3 spells CATSDAGYSSGANVLTF. The CDR3 nucleotides read TGTGCCACCAGTGATGCAGGTTACAGCTCTGGGGCCAACGTCCTGACTTTC.

This clonotype came up many times. The chain employs TRBV20-1 and TRBJ2-1, with D perhaps assigned TRBD1 or TRBD2 (5 bases each). The CDR3 is 10 amino acids. Germline V CDR1 and CDR2: DFQATT, SNEGSKA (reference sequence). The V gene lost 6 bases and the J gene lost 8 bases, with 8 bases spanning the gap. The CDR3 bases are TGCAGTGCGGGGGACCATGAGCAGTTCTTC. Translated: CSAGDHEQFF.

This clonotype was picked up a small number of times. The CDR3 protein is CASSSGLVADTQYF. For the CDR3, the DNA is TGTGCCAGCAGCTCCGGACTAGTAGCAGATACGCAGTATTTT. The chain carries TRBV7-8 and TRBJ2-3; 7 positions match TRBD2. The V segment lost 4 bases and the J segment 4 bases; nucleotides outside the gene matches: 5. This CDR3 is 14 amino acids long. Per the germline V gene, CDR1 is SGHVS and CDR2 is FQNEAQ.

The rearrangement joins TRBV5-1 to TRBJ1-5; D ambiguous. CDR3 length equals 13 residues. V was clipped by 0 bases and J by 4 bases, with 5 bases between them. Germline CDR1 SGHRS, CDR2 YFSETQ. CDR3 region: CASSLAANQPQHF. CDR3 DNA: TGCGCCAGCAGCTTGGCAGCTAATCAGCCCCAGCATTTT.

This clonotype was detected a few times. The V and J genes are TRBV27 and TRBJ2-5; a possible D gene is TRBD2 (6 bases). The CDR3 contains 13 residues. V was cut by 6 bases and J by 5 bases, with 13 bases left in between. Germline V CDR1 and CDR2: MNHEY, SMNVEV (reference sequence). The CDR3 loop reads CASSPEGSETQYF. For the CDR3, the DNA is TGTGCCAGCAGCCCGGAGGGGTCTGAGACCCAGTACTTC.

This clonotype was counted at least ten times. The chain joins TRBV6-1 to TRBJ2-3; D is possibly TRBD1 or TRBD2 (5 bases each). The CDR3 extends over 12 amino acids. Germline CDR1 is MNHNS and CDR2 is SASEGT. Deletions cut 8 bases from V and 8 bases from J, with 14 bases between. As DNA, the CDR3 is TGTGCCAGCGGTCGGGGCGGAGGTACGCAGTATTTT. Translating it yields CASGRGGGTQYF.